The 9 T cell receptor beta chains reported below all come from one sample, sequenced in a study of blood T cell repertoires in COVID-19 (dated by TCRdb to 2020 to 2022). The method was the immunoSEQ multiplex PCR assay. As stored in TCRdb, this immuneACCESS dataset retains in-frame rearrangements with V and J assigned. A fraction of the clones does not appear; measured against another copy, unresolved V genes explain less than half of the discrepancy, and the remainder lacks a known reason. The sample table holds 250,000 or so clones, of which 65% to 90% were seen once. The ten largest clones capture nearly 2% of the sample. The sequenced sample consisted of peripheral blood. The source of these receptors is a young man with active or convalescent COVID-19.

This chain connects TRBV4-2 to TRBJ1-1; possibly TRBD1 for D (5 bases). Between the trimmed V and J ends, which lost 3 bases and 2 bases, there was a span of 10 bases. Per the germline V gene, CDR1 is LGHNA and CDR2 is YNFKEQ. This CDR3 comprises 14 residues. The DNA of the CDR3 is TGTGCCAGCAGCCAGGACATAAGTAACACTGAAGCTTTCTTT. Translating gives CASSQDISNTEAFF.

This chain joins TRBV10-1 and TRBJ2-3; 10 positions agree with TRBD1. The CDR3 contains 15 residues. J gave up 1 base and V 6 bases, and 4 bases lay outside the gene matches. CDR1 WNHNN and CDR2 SYGVQD come from the germline V gene (reference sequence). The CDR3 protein is CASSSGTGGTDTQYF. Here the CDR3 DNA reads TGCGCCAGCAGCTCCGGGACAGGGGGCACAGATACGCAGTATTTT.

This rearrangement joins TRBV2 to TRBJ2-1, with TRBD2 matching over 12 bases. This CDR3 comprises 19 residues. In germline, CDR1 is SNHLY, CDR2 FYNNEI. With V trimmed by 4 bases and J by 0 bases, 10 bases remained unmatched. The CDR3: CASSGPSGGADSSYNEQFF. The CDR3 coding sequence is TGTGCCAGCAGTGGGCCTAGCGGGGGGGCGGATAGCTCCTACAATGAGCAGTTCTTC.

The chain uses TRBV11-3 and TRBJ2-7; 7 bases match TRBD2. This CDR3 has 14 amino acids. Germline CDR1 reads SGHNT; CDR2 reads YENEEA. V shed 1 base, J shed 3 bases, and the junction held 3 bases outside the gene matches. The CDR3 sequence is CASSLAASGYEQYF. As DNA, the CDR3 is TGTGCCAGCAGCTTAGCGGCTAGCGGCTACGAGCAGTACTTC.

This chain links TRBV27 with TRBJ1-5; unclear D gene. Deletions cut 7 bases from V and 2 bases from J, with 12 bases between. Germline lookup yields CDR1 MNHEY and CDR2 SMNVEV (reference sequence). The CDR3 length is 14 residues. In nucleotides, the CDR3 is TGTGCCAGCAAGGGAGGGTCGGGCAATCAGCCCCAGCATTTT. Translation: CASKGGSGNQPQHF.

This chain uses TRBV9 with TRBJ2-7; possibly TRBD2 for D (6 bases). The germline gives CDR1 SGDLS, CDR2 YYNGEE. Deletions cut 0 bases from V and 9 bases from J, with 19 bases between. This CDR3 is 15 amino acids long. CDR3 bases: TGTGCCAGCAGCGTAGTAGCGGAGCTCCCAAGTGTGCAGTACTTC. Translated: CASSVVAELPSVQYF.

This clone has only a few counts. This chain joins TRBV3-1 (or the pseudogene TRBV3-2) and TRBJ2-1, with 8 bases aligning to TRBD2. The CDR3 totals 16 residues. The germline V gene encodes CDR1 LGHDT and CDR2 YNNKEL (reference sequence). The V segment lost 1 base and the J segment 9 bases; nucleotides outside the gene matches: 11. The CDR3 here is CASSQAYGGAALEQFF. The CDR3, as DNA: TGTGCCAGCAGCCAAGCCTACGGGGGGGCCGCCCTTGAGCAGTTCTTC.

The chain joins TRBV6-9 to TRBJ2-2, with D tentatively TRBD2 (6 bases). CDR3 size: 13 residues. Trimming pared 9 bases from V and 6 bases from J, leaving 14 bases between. The germline V gene encodes CDR1 MNHGY and CDR2 SVAAGI. The chain's CDR3 is CARDSSGAGELFF. CDR3 bases: TGTGCCAGAGATTCGTCGGGGGCCGGGGAGCTGTTTTTT.

This sequence joins TRBV7-7 and TRBJ2-3; 8 positions agree with TRBD2. Trimming took 5 bases from V and 2 from J; bases not matched to a gene: 3. CDR3 length: 14 residues. CDR1 and CDR2 from the germline V gene are SSHAT and FNYEAQ (reference sequence). The CDR3 is CASSLSGATDTQYF. Here the CDR3 DNA reads TGTGCCAGCAGCCTTAGCGGGGCCACAGATACGCAGTATTTT.